Below, 2 T cell receptor beta chains from the same sample are listed, as sequenced in a study of cytomegalovirus exposure and HLA in healthy donors. Method: immunoSEQ multiplex PCR; TCRdb's copy keeps in-frame clones and lacks some. The data show 220,000 or so clones, with 65% to 85% seen just once and 11% to 15% held by the top ten. Sequencing input: PBMCs. The source is a woman in her thirties in good health and CMV-seropositive.

This chain uses TRBV28 with TRBJ2-1, with TRBD2 matching 8 bases. With V trimmed by 9 bases and J by 4 bases, 11 bases remained unmatched. CDR1 is MDHEN and CDR2 is SYDVKM in the germline V gene. The CDR3 is 15 amino acids. The CDR3 protein is CASSRLAGGYNEQFF. DNA for the CDR3: TGTGCCAGTTCAAGGCTCGCGGGAGGATACAATGAGCAGTTCTTC.

The rearrangement joins TRBV29-1 to TRBJ2-1; 7 nucleotides match TRBD2. V lost 7 bases to trimming and J lost 4 bases; unmatched junction nucleotides: 4. The CDR3 is 12 residues long. Per germline, CDR1 SQVTM and CDR2 ANQGSEA. The CDR3 region has the DNA TGCAGCGAATCTAGCGGATACAATGAGCAGTTCTTC. Protein sequence: CSESSGYNEQFF.